Given below is one T cell receptor beta chain in context. Its target is unknown. CDR3 size: 14 residues. Germline loops: CDR1 MNHNS, CDR2 SASEGT. Between the trimmed V and J ends, which lost 2 bases and 0 bases, there was a span of 7 bases. TCRdb's copy holds only in-frame clones and misses some; the assay was immunoSEQ multiplex PCR. The table records 300,000 to 500,000 clones, 70% to 90% of them present only once. As to treatment: over 15 received Ad26.COV2.S at low or high dose, single or two shots; several received placebo; per-sample allocation not given. Day 63 following the first vaccine or placebo injection was when the samples were taken. This sample is drawn from a study of Ad26.COV2.S vaccination and SARS-CoV-2 variants. Study information: Once or twice, 56 days apart, Ad26.COV2.S was delivered intramuscularly. Points from the study as a whole: Higher spike-specific TCR breadth was found in vaccine recipients than in placebo recipients.

The sequences come from peripheral blood, collected in a trial of Ad26.COV2.S vaccine versus placebo. The rearrangement links TRBV6-1 to TRBJ2-5, with TRBD1 as a possible D gene (5 bases). The receptor was isolated from a person aged 18-60 years who received the Ad26.COV2.S COVID-19 vaccine or a placebo. The CDR3 spells CASSEIGDQETQYF. The CDR3 region has the DNA TGTGCCAGCAGTGAAATAGGGGACCAAGAGACCCAGTACTTC.